This note documents a single TCR beta chain sequence. How the authors handled the data: Amplifying reference gene primers gave estimates of nucleated cell counts. Repertoires were generated with immunoSEQ multiplex PCR, while TCRdb's copy carries only in-frame clones and drops some. The DNA was the basis for D and trimming; V, J and clone size are from that table. This sample carries roughly 140,000 clones, about four fifths of them seen once, and the ten largest clones take approximately 8%. The data are from a study of blood T cell repertoires in COVID-19. About the study: Italy, Spain and the United States were the sources of the convalescent and acute COVID-19 samples. From T cells, B-cell-depleted T cells, or PBMCs came the material, which was cDNA or gDNA.

V was trimmed by 8 bases and J by 1 base, leaving 14 bases between them. This CDR3 comprises 14 residues. CDR1 is MNHEY and CDR2 is SVGAGI in the germline V gene. The source of this sequence is a human donor in a cohort sampled during active COVID-19. The sequencing input was peripheral blood. The chain joins TRBV6-5 to TRBJ1-1; D possibly corresponds to TRBD1 (6 bases). The CDR3 DNA sequence: TGTGCCAGCCGGAAAGGGGGAGCGAACACTGAAGCTTTCTTT. This codes for CASRKGGANTEAFF.